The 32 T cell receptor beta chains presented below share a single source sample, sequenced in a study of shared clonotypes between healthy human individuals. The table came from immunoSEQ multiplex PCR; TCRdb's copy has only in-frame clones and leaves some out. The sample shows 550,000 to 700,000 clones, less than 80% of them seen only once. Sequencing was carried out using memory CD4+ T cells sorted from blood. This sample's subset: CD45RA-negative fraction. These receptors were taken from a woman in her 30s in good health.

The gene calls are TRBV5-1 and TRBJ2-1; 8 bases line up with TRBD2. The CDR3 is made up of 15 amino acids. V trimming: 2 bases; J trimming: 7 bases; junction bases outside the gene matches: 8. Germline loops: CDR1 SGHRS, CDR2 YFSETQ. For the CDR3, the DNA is TGCGCCAGCAGCTTCCAGGCGGCTAGCGGGAATGAGCAGTTCTTC. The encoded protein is CASSFQAASGNEQFF.

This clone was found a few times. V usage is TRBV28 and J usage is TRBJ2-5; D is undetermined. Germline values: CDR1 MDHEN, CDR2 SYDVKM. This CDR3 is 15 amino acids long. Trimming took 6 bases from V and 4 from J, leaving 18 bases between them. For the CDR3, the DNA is TGTGCCAGCAGCTCTGGGCTAGAGGCTGGAGAGACCCAGTACTTC. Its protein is CASSSGLEAGETQYF.

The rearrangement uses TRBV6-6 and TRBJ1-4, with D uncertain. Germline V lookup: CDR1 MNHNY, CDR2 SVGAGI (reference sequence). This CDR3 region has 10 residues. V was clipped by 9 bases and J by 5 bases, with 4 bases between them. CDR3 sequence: CARRNEKLFF. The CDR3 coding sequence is TGTGCCAGAAGGAATGAAAAACTGTTTTTT.

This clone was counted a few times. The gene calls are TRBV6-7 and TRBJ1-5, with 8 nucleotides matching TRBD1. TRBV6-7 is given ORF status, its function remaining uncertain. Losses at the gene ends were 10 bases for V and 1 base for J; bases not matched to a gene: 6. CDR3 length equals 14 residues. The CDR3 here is CANARDRSNQPQHF. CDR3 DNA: TGTGCCAACGCTCGGGACAGGAGCAATCAGCCCCAGCATTTT.

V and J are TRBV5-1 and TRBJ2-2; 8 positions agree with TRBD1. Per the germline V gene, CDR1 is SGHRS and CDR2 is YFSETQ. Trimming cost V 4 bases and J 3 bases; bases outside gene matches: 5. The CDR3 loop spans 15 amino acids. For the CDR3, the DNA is TGCGCCAGCAGCCGACAGGGGAAAGACACCGGGGAGCTGTTTTTT. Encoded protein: CASSRQGKDTGELFF.

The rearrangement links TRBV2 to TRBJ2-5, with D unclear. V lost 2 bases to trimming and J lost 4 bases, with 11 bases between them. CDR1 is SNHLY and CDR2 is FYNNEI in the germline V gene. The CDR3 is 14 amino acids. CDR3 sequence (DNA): TGTGCCAGCAGTGAACCGCCGGAAGGAGAGACCCAGTACTTC. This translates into CASSEPPEGETQYF.

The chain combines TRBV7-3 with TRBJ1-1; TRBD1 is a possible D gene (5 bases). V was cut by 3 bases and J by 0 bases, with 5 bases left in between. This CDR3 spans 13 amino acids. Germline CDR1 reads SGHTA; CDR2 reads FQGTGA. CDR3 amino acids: CASSFRVNTEAFF. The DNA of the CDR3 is TGTGCCAGCAGCTTCAGGGTGAACACTGAAGCTTTCTTT. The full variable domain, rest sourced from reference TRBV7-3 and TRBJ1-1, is GAGVSQTPSNKVTEKGKYVELRCDPISGHTALYWYRQSLGQGPEFLIYFQGTGAADDSGLPNDRFFAVRPEGSVSTLKIQRTERGDSAVYLCASSFRVNTEAFFGQGTRLTVV.

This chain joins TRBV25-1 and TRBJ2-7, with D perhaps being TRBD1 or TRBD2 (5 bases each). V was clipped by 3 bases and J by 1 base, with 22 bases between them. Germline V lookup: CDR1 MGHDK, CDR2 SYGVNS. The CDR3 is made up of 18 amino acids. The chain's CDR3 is CASSDRPQGDLLSYEQYF. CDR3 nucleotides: TGTGCCAGCAGTGATCGCCCCCAGGGAGACCTACTATCCTACGAGCAGTACTTC.

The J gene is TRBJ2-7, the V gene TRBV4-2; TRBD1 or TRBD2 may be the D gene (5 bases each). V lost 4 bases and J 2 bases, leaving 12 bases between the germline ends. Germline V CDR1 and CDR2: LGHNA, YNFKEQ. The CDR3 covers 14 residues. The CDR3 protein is CASSRTGTTYEQYF. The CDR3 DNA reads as TGTGCCAGCAGCCGCACCGGGACCACCTACGAGCAGTACTTC.

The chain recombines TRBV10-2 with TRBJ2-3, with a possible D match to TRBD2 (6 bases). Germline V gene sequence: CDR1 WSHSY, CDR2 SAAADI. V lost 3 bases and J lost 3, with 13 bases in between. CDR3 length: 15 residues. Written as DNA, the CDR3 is TGCGCCAGCAGTGACCAGGGAGGAATGACAGATACGCAGTATTTT. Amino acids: CASSDQGGMTDTQYF.

This CDR3 reads CASGHSSGELFF. In DNA, the CDR3 is TGCGCCAGCGGCCACAGTTCCGGGGAGCTGTTTTTT. The chain joins TRBV5-1 to TRBJ2-2; D call uncertain. The V gene's germline CDR1 is SGHRS and CDR2 YFSETQ. The CDR3 length is 12 residues. V lost 7 bases, J lost 6 bases, and 10 bases lay in between.

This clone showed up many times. The CDR3 protein is CASSWGGRLGSYEQYF. DNA for the CDR3: TGTGCCAGCAGCTGGGGTGGCAGACTAGGGTCCTACGAGCAGTACTTC. The V call is TRBV5-4, the J call TRBJ2-7, with D possibly being TRBD2 (6 bases). Trimming removed 3 bases from V and 1 base from J, with 17 bases in between. The CDR3 spans 16 residues. In germline, CDR1 is SGHNT, CDR2 YYREEE (reference sequence).

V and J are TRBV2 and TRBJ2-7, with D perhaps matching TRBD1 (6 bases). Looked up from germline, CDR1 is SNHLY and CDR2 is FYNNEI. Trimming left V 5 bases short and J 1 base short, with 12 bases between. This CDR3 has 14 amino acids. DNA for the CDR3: TGTGCCAGCAGTACCGGGACATTATCCTACGAGCAGTACTTC. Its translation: CASSTGTLSYEQYF.

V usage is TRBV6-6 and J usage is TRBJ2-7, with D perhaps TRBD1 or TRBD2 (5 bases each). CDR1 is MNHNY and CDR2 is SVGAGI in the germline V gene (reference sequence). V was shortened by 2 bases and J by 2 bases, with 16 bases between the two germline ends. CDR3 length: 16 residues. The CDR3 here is CASSYGGGQPAYEQYF. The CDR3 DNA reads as TGTGCCAGCAGTTACGGGGGTGGGCAGCCGGCCTACGAGCAGTACTTC.

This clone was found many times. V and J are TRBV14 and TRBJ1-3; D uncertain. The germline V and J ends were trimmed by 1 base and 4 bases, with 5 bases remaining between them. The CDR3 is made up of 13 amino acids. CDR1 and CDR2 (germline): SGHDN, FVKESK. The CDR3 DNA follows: TGTGCCAGCAGCCAAGGGTACGGAAACACCATATATTTT. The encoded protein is CASSQGYGNTIYF.

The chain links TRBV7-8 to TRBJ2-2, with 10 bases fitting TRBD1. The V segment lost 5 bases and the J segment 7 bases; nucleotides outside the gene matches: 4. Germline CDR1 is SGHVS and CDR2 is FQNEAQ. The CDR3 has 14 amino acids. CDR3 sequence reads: CASSATGGYGELFF. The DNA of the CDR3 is TGTGCCAGCAGCGCGACAGGGGGCTACGGGGAGCTGTTTTTT.

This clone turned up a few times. CDR3 sequence (DNA): TGCGCCAGCAGCTTTTTAGGGAACAGCGACTACAATGAGCAGTTCTTC. Translated: CASSFLGNSDYNEQFF. The chain joins TRBV5-1 to TRBJ2-1; D remains ambiguous. This CDR3 is 16 amino acids long. The germline CDR1 and CDR2 sequences are SGHRS and YFSETQ. V lost 2 bases and J 3 bases, leaving 15 bases between the germline ends.

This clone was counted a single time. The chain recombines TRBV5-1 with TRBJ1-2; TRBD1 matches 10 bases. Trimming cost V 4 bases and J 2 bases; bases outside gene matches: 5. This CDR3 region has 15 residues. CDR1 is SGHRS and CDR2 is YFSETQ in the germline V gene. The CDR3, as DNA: TGCGCCAGCAGCATAAGACAGGGGGCCAACTATGGCTACACCTTC. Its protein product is CASSIRQGANYGYTF.

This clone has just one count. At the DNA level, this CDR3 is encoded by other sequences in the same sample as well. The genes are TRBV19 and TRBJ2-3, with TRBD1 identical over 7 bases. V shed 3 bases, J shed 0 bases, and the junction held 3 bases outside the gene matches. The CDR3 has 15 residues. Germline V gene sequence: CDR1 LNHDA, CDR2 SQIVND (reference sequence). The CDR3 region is CASSIGTVSTDTQYF. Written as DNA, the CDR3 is TGTGCCAGTAGTATCGGGACAGTCAGCACAGATACGCAGTATTTT. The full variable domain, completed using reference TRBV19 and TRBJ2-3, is DGGITQSPKYLFRKEGQNVTLSCEQNLNHDAMYWYRQDPGQGLRLIYYSQIVNDFQKGDIAEGYSVSREKKESFPLTVTSAQKNPTAFYLCASSIGTVSTDTQYFGPGTRLTVL.

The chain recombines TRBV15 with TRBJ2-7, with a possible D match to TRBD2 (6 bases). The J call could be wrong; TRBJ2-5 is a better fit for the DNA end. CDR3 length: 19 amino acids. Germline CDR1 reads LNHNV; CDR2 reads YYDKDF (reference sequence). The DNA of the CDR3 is TGTGCCACCAGCAGAAATCAACCGGGACTTTCTGGCCTTCAAGAGACCCAGTACTTC. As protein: CATSRNQPGLSGLQETQYF.

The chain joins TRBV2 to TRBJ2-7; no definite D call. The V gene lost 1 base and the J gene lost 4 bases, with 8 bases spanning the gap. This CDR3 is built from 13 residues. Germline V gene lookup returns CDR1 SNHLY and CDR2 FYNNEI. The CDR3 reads CASSEGLFYEQYF. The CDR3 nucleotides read TGTGCCAGCAGTGAAGGTCTATTTTACGAGCAGTACTTC.

In nucleotides, the CDR3 is TGTGCCAGCAGCCCTCGGCGGAGGTCGGGCACCGGGGAGCTGTTTTTT. Residues: CASSPRRRSGTGELFF. V and J are TRBV11-3 and TRBJ2-2; TRBD2 might be the D (5 bases). V was pared by 5 bases and J by 4 bases, with 17 bases between. The CDR3 loop spans 16 amino acids. In germline, CDR1 is SGHNT, CDR2 YENEEA. The entire variable domain, with the rest obtained from reference TRBV11-3 and TRBJ2-2, is as follows: EAGVVQSPRYKIIEKKQPVAFWCNPISGHNTLYWYLQNLGQGPELLIRYENEEAVDDSQLPKDRFSAERLKGVDSTLKIQPAELGDSAVYLCASSPRRRSGTGELFFGEGSRLTVL.

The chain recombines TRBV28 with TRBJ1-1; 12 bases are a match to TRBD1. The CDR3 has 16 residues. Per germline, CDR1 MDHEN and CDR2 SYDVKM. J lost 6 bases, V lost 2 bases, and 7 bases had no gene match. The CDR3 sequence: CASSLNPGTGGPEAFF. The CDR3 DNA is TGTGCCAGCAGTTTAAATCCCGGGACAGGGGGCCCTGAAGCTTTCTTT.

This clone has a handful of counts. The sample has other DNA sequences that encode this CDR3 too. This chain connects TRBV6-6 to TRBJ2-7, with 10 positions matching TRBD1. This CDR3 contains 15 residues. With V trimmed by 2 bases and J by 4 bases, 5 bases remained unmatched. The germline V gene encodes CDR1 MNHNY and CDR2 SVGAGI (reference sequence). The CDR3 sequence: CASSYTRTGGYEQYF. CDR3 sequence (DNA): TGTGCCAGCAGTTACACAAGGACAGGGGGGTACGAGCAGTACTTC.

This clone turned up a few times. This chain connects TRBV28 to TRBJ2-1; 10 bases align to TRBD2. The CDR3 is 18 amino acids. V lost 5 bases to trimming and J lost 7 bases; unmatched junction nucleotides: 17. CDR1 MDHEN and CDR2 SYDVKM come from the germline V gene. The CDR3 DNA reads TGTGCCAGCAGTCCAAACCCCCCATTAGCGGGAGGCGGTAATGAGCAGTTCTTC. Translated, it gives CASSPNPPLAGGGNEQFF.

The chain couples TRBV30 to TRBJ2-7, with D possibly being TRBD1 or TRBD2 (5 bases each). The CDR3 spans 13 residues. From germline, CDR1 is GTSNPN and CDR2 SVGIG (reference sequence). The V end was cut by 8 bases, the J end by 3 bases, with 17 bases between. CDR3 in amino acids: CAGEAGRSYEQYF. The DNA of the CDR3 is TGTGCCGGTGAGGCAGGGAGAAGCTACGAGCAGTACTTC.

The CDR3 coding sequence is TGTGCCAGCAGGCACAGCGAAAACTATGGCTACACCTTC. Translated: CASRHSENYGYTF. The chain combines TRBV6-5 with TRBJ1-2; D is unclear. The CDR3 contains 13 residues. Germline V gives CDR1 MNHEY, CDR2 SVGAGI. Trimming stripped 6 bases from V and 2 bases from J, with 10 bases between.

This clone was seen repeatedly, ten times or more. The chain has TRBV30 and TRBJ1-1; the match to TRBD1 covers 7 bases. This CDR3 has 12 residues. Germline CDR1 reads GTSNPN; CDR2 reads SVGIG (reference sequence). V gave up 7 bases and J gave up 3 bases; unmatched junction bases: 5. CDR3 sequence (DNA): TGTGCCTTTTTAGACAGGGACACTGAAGCTTTCTTT. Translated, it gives CAFLDRDTEAFF.

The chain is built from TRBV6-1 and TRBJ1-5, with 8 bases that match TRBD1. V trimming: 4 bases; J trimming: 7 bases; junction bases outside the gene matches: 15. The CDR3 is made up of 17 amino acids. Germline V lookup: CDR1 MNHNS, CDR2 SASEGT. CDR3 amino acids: CASSGHFRTGPEQPQHF. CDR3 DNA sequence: TGTGCCAGCAGTGGCCATTTTAGGACAGGGCCAGAGCAGCCCCAGCATTTT.

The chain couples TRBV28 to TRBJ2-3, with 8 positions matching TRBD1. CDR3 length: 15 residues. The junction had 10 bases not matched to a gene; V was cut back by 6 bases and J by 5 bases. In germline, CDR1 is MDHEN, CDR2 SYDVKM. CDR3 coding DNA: TGTGCCAGCAGACCTCCGGACAGGGCCATAGATACGCAGTATTTT. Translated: CASRPPDRAIDTQYF. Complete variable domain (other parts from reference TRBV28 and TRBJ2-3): DVKVTQSSRYLVKRTGEKVFLECVQDMDHENMFWYRQDPGLGLRLIYFSYDVKMKEKGDIPEGYSVSREKKERFSLILESASTNQTSMYLCASRPPDRAIDTQYFGPGTRLTVL.

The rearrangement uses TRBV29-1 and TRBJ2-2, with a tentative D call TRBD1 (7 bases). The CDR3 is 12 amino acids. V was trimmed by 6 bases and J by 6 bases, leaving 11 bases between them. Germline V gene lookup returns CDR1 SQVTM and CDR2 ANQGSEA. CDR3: CSVLRGAGELFF. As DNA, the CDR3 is TGCAGCGTGCTCAGGGGGGCCGGGGAGCTGTTTTTT.

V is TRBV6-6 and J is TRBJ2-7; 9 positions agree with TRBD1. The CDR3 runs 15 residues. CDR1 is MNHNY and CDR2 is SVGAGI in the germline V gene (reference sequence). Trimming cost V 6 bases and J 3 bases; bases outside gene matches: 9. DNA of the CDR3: TGTGCCAGCAGGAGCGGGACAGGGTTCGTCTACGAGCAGTACTTC. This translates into CASRSGTGFVYEQYF.